What follows describes a single T cell receptor beta chain. This entry belongs to a study of PD-1 blockade in classical Hodgkin lymphoma. The CDR3 is 15 amino acids. CDR1 is SGHVT and CDR2 is SQSDAQ in the germline V gene. The germline V and J ends were trimmed by 5 bases and 0 bases, with 13 bases remaining between them. Data came from immunoSEQ multiplex PCR; TCRdb stores just in-frame clones and leaves some out. The sample has about 28,000 clones, 75% to 90% seen once. Exposure to brentuximab vedotin varied, and each patient had relapsed following autologous stem cell transplantation. The origin of this receptor is a human donor with classical Hodgkin lymphoma. Material: peripheral blood mononuclear cells (PBMCs), obtained before the second cycle of nivolumab. This chain connects TRBV7-4 to TRBJ1-1, with D possibly being TRBD1 (6 bases). The CDR3 loop is CASSQTDSMNTEAFF. The CDR3 nucleotides are TGTGCCAGCAGCCAAACGGACAGTATGAACACTGAAGCTTTCTTT.